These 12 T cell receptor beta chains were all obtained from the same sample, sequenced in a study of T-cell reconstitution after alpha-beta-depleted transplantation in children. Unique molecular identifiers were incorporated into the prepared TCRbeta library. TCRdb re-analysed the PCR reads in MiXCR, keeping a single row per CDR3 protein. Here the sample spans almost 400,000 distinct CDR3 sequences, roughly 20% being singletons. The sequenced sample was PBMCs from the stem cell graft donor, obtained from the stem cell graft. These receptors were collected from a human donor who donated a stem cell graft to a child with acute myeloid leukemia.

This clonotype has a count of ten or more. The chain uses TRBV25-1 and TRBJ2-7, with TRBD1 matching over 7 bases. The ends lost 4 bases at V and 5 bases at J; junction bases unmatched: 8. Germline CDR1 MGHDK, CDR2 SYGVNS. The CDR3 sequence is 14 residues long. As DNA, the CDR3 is TGTGCCAGCAGTGCCCCAGGGGGAAATAACGAGCAGTACTTC. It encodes CASSAPGGNNEQYF.

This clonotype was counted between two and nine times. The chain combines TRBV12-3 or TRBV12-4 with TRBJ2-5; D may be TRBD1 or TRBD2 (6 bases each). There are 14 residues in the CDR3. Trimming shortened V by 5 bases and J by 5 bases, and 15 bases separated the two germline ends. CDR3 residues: CASSPRTGAETQYF. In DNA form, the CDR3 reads TGTGCCAGCAGTCCCCGGACGGGGGCCGAGACCCAGTACTTC.

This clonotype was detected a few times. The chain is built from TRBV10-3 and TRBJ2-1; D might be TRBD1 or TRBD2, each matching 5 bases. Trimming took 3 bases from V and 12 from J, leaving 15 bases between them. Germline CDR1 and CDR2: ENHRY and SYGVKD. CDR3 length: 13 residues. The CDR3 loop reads CAISEIEGGAQFF. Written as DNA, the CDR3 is TGTGCCATCAGTGAAATTGAGGGTGGGGCGCAGTTCTTC.

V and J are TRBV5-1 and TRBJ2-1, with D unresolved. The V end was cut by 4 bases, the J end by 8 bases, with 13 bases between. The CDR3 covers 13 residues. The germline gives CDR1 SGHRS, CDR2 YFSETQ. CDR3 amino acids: CASSPRSLDEQFF. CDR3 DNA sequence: TGCGCCAGCAGCCCGCGTTCCCTCGATGAGCAGTTCTTC.

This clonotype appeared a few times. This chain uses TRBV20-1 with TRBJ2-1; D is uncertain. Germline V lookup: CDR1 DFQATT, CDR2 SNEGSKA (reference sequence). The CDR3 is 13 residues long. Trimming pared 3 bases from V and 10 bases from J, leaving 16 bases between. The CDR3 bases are TGCAGTGCTAGGGACCCTACCCGGCTGGAGCAGTTCTTC. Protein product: CSARDPTRLEQFF.

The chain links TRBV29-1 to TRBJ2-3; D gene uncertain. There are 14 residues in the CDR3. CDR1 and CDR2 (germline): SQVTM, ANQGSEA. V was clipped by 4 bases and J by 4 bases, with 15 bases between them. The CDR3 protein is CSVVPPQEADTQYF. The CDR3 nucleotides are TGCAGCGTTGTCCCGCCTCAAGAGGCAGATACGCAGTATTTT.

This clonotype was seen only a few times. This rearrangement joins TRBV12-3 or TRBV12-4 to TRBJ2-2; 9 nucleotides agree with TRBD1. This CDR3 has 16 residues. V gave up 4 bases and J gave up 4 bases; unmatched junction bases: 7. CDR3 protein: CASSYTGGRSTGELFF. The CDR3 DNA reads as TGTGCCAGCAGTTATACAGGGGGCCGGTCCACCGGGGAGCTGTTTTTT.

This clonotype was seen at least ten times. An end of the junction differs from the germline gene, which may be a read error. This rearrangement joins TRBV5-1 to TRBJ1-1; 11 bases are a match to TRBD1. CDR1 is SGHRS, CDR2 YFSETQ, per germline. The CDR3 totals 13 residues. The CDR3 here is CASSLGQGAEAFF. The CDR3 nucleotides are TGTGCCAGCAGCTTGGGACAGGGGGCTGAAGCTTTCTTT.

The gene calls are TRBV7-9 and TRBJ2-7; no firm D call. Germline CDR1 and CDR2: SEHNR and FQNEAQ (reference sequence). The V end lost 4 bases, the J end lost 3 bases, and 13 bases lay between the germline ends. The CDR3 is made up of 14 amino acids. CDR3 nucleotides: TGTGCCAGCAGCTACGGCCCTGCAGGCTACGAGCAGTACTTC. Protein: CASSYGPAGYEQYF.

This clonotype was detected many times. The CDR3 sequence: CASSFPGLPEQFF. The CDR3 nucleotides read TGTGCCAGCAGTTTCCCGGGCCTTCCCGAGCAGTTCTTC. The rearrangement uses TRBV12-3 or TRBV12-4 and TRBJ2-1; D uncertain. V was cut by 3 bases and J by 10 bases, with 13 bases left in between. The CDR3 is made up of 13 amino acids.

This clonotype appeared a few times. CDR3 sequence: CASSPGTKSGFF. The CDR3 DNA reads as TGCGCCAGCAGCCCCGGGACCAAGAGTGGGTTCTTC. The J gene is TRBJ2-1, the V gene TRBV10-2; the D gene could be TRBD1 or TRBD2 (5 bases each). This CDR3 contains 12 residues. The germline V and J ends were trimmed by 6 bases and 15 bases, with 18 bases remaining between them. Germline V gene sequence: CDR1 WSHSY, CDR2 SAAADI.

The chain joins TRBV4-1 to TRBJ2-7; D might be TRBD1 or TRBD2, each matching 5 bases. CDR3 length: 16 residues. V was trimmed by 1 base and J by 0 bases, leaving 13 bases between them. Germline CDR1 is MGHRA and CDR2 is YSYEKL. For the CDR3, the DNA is TGCGCCAGCAGCCAAGGGGGGACGGGAATCTCCTACGAGCAGTACTTC. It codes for CASSQGGTGISYEQYF.